This TCR beta chain was profiled in a study of siplizumab effects on memory and regulatory T cells. This CDR3 contains 14 residues. Germline loops: CDR1 KGHSH, CDR2 LQKENI. V trimming: 3 bases; J trimming: 2 bases; junction bases outside the gene matches: 4. Approximately 100,000 TCR templates were assayed per sample. Some clones are missing from TCRdb's copy, which holds only in-frame ones; the method was immunoSEQ multiplex PCR. Altogether around 94,000 clones are present, 90% to 95% being singletons, with the ten largest covering around 1.1%. Study findings and constraints: Whether proliferating Tregs in siplizumab cultures suppress was not functionally confirmed.

On this clone: Its specificity is unknown.

V gene TRBV18 combines with J gene TRBJ2-7; 7 nucleotides line up with TRBD1. Sequences were obtained from CD4+ T cells sorted from blood. This receptor was obtained from a human donor in good health. The CDR3 region has the DNA TGTGCCAGCTCACCGGGACAGCAAGCCTACGAGCAGTACTTC. Residues: CASSPGQQAYEQYF.